This T cell receptor (beta chain) was identified in a study of blood T cell repertoires in COVID-19. Original analysis: Nucleated cell number was recorded as an estimate derived from reference gene primer amplification. TCRdb's table, derived via immunoSEQ multiplex PCR, lists solely in-frame clones and lacks some. The V and J calls and the clone size are those of that table, but D and trimming were determined from the DNA. The sample records about 270,000 clones, 91% being singletons. This CDR3 has 13 residues. With 6 bases clipped from V and 7 bases from J, the junction kept 9 bases outside the gene matches. This clone was detected only a few times. The age range of participants was about 18 to 90 years, with residence in under 25 US areas.

The chain has TRBV12-3 or TRBV12-4 and TRBJ2-7, with 7 bases identical to TRBD2. This receptor was obtained from a man aged 35 to 55 who had been exposed to COVID-19. The sample was PBMCs or T cells enriched from blood (not recorded which). The DNA for the CDR3 is TGTGCCAGCAGCCCCGGACTAGTTGGTGAGCAGTACTTC. Its translation: CASSPGLVGEQYF.